One sample yielded the 10 T cell receptor beta chains listed below, sequenced in a study of cytomegalovirus exposure and HLA in healthy donors. PCR primers comprised 60 Vbeta and 13 Jbeta primers. Assay used: immunoSEQ multiplex PCR; TCRdb lists only in-frame clones, some missing. Its listing shows around 110,000 clones. What was sequenced was PBMCs. These receptors came from a man aged 25-40 years in good health and CMV-seronegative.

The chain joins TRBV6-6 to TRBJ1-5, with D tentatively TRBD1 (5 bases). Trimming took 5 bases from V and 5 from J, leaving 16 bases between them. Germline-derived CDR1 and CDR2 are MNHNY and SVGAGI (reference sequence). The CDR3 is 15 residues long. The CDR3 spells CASSGGTLSDQPQHF. The DNA for the CDR3 is TGTGCCAGCAGTGGCGGGACTCTATCGGATCAGCCCCAGCATTTT.

The chain recombines TRBV7-9 with TRBJ1-2; TRBD1 might be the D (5 bases). CDR1 SEHNR and CDR2 FQNEAQ come from the germline V gene (reference sequence). The CDR3 spans 14 residues. V lost 3 bases and J lost 2, with 10 bases in between. The CDR3 DNA reads TGTGCCAGCAGCTTGACGACAGTCAACTATGGCTACACCTTC. As protein: CASSLTTVNYGYTF.

The chain couples TRBV5-8 to TRBJ1-4; D ambiguous. V lost 7 bases and J 5 bases, leaving 12 bases between the germline ends. The CDR3 covers 13 residues. The germline gives CDR1 SGHTS, CDR2 YDEGEE. The CDR3 loop reads CASGGRRNEKLFF. Written as DNA, the CDR3 is TGTGCCAGCGGAGGGCGGCGAAATGAAAAACTGTTTTTT.

The chain is built from TRBV11-2 and TRBJ1-1; D is unresolved. Trimming stripped 5 bases from V and 8 bases from J, with 12 bases between. This CDR3 is 12 amino acids long. Germline V gene sequence: CDR1 SGHAT, CDR2 FQNNGV. In nucleotides, the CDR3 is TGTGCCAGCAGCCCGACGCGGTCCGAAGCTTTCTTT. Protein sequence: CASSPTRSEAFF.

The chain is built from TRBV7-9 and TRBJ1-2; a possible D gene is TRBD1 (6 bases). This CDR3 has 13 amino acids. V lost 7 bases to trimming and J lost 6 bases, with 15 bases between them. Per the germline V gene, CDR1 is SEHNR and CDR2 is FQNEAQ (reference sequence). DNA of the CDR3: TGTGCCAGCACCCCCACAGGGTACGATGGCTACACCTTC. Encoded protein: CASTPTGYDGYTF.

The chain has TRBV10-3 and TRBJ1-5, with D hard to call. The V end was cut by 3 bases, the J end by 4 bases, with 4 bases between. CDR3 length equals 12 residues. Germline loops: CDR1 ENHRY, CDR2 SYGVKD. The CDR3 is CAISDGNQPQHF. The CDR3 bases are TGTGCCATCAGTGACGGGAATCAGCCCCAGCATTTT.

This chain joins TRBV6-1 and TRBJ2-6; D is perhaps TRBD1 (5 bases). CDR1 is MNHNS and CDR2 is SASEGT in the germline V gene. CDR3 length equals 15 residues. V lost 6 bases, J lost 0 bases, and 9 bases lay in between. DNA for the CDR3: TGTGCCAGCAGCCGACAGAACTCTGGGGCCAACGTCCTGACTTTC. Its translation is CASSRQNSGANVLTF.

This chain uses TRBV7-2 with TRBJ1-2, with 7 bases fitting TRBD1. This CDR3 region has 14 residues. Germline CDR1 SGHTA, CDR2 FQGNSA. Losses at the gene ends were 3 bases for V and 3 bases for J; bases not matched to a gene: 4. CDR3 sequence reads: CASSLTGFDYGYTF. In nucleotides, the CDR3 is TGTGCCAGCAGCTTGACAGGGTTCGACTATGGCTACACCTTC.

This chain connects TRBV2 to TRBJ1-2, with a weak D call TRBD1 (5 bases). This CDR3 is 12 amino acids long. The V gene lost 7 bases and the J gene lost 3 bases, with 9 bases spanning the gap. The germline V gene encodes CDR1 SNHLY and CDR2 FYNNEI. The CDR3 DNA follows: TGTGCCAGCATGGAGACAGACTATGGCTACACCTTC. Translated: CASMETDYGYTF.

The CDR3 protein is CASSLGQEPYTSSGNTIYF. The CDR3 DNA is TGTGCCAGCAGCTTAGGGCAGGAACCATACACGTCCTCTGGAAACACCATATATTTT. The rearrangement joins TRBV11-2 to TRBJ1-3; D not certain. CDR1 and CDR2 (germline): SGHAT, FQNNGV. V was cut by 1 base and J by 0 bases, with 19 bases left in between. The CDR3 has 19 amino acids.